This entry concerns a single TCR beta chain. Its cognate antigen is unknown. This specimen belongs to a study of T cell responses to AZD1222 COVID-19 vaccine. Overall study: Second doses were pooled across both intervals (about 4 or about 12 weeks). General study points: Mapped onto spike, vaccine-associated CD4 TCRs spanned it and were dominant at 160-218 and 743-854.

Measured with immunoSEQ multiplex PCR; TCRdb has only the in-frame clones, and not every one. The sample shows 110,000 or so clones, roughly 87% of them seen only once. V lost 5 bases to trimming and J lost 0 bases; unmatched junction nucleotides: 7. The germline V gene encodes CDR1 SNHLY and CDR2 FYNNEI. CDR3 length: 15 amino acids. The sequence was collected from an adult in good health. This specimen was peripheral blood, taken on day 0 of AZD1222 vaccination. The chain uses TRBV2 and TRBJ2-7; TRBD2 aligns across 7 bases. The CDR3 sequence is CASSRGRDGSYEQYF. The CDR3 coding sequence is TGTGCCAGCAGTCGGGGGAGGGATGGCTCCTACGAGCAGTACTTC.